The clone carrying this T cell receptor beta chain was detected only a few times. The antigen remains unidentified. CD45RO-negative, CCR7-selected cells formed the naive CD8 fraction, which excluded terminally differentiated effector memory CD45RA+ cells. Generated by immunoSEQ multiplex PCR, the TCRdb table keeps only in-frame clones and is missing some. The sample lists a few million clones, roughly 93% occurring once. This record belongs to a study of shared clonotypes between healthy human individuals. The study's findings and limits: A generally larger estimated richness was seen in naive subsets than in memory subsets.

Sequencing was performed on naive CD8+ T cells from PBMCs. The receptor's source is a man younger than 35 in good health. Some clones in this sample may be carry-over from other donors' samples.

The DNA for the CDR3 is TGCGCCAGCAGCCAGGGGACCTATATGAACACTGAAGCTTTCTTT. This sequence encodes CASSQGTYMNTEAFF. This chain connects TRBV4-1 to TRBJ1-1, with D perhaps TRBD1 (5 bases). Germline V gene lookup returns CDR1 MGHRA and CDR2 YSYEKL. The CDR3 is made up of 15 amino acids. V was clipped by 3 bases and J by 0 bases, with 11 bases between them.